The clone carrying this T cell receptor beta chain appeared once. This sample was taken from a study of shared clonotypes between healthy human individuals. Sequenced by immunoSEQ multiplex PCR; TCRdb stores in-frame clones only, minus some. The data contain approximately 1,000,000 clones, around 78% of them singletons. The TCR sequence derives from a man aged 18 to 30 in good health. Some clones in this sample may be carry-over from other donors' samples. Material: memory CD4+ T cells from PBMCs. Sample subset: CD45RA-negative fraction.

The CDR3 protein is CAWSVGAWTDTQYF. The CDR3 DNA is TGTGCCTGGAGTGTAGGGGCTTGGACAGATACGCAGTATTTT. The V and J genes are TRBV30 and TRBJ2-3; possible D gene TRBD1, 5 bases. The CDR3 covers 14 residues. Germline values: CDR1 GTSNPN, CDR2 SVGIG (reference sequence). Trimming shortened V by 0 bases and J by 3 bases, and 10 bases separated the two germline ends.